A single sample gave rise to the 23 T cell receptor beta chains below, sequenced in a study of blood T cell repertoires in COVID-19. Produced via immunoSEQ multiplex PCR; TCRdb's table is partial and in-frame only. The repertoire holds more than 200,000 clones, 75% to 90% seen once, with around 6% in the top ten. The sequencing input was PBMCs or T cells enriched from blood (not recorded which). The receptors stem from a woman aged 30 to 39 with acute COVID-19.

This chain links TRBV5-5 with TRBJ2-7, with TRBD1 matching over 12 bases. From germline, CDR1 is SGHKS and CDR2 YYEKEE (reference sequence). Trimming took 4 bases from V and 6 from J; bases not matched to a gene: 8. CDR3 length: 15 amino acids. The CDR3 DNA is TGTGCCAGCAGCCCCCCGGGACAGGGGGCGCGCGAGCAGTACTTC. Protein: CASSPPGQGAREQYF.

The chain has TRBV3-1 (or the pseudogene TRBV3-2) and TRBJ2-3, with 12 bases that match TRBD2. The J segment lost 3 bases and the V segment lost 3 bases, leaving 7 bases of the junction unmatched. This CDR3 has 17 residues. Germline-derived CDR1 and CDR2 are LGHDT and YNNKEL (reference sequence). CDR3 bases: TGTGCCAGCAGCCACGACCTAGCGGGGGGGATAACAGATACGCAGTATTTT. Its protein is CASSHDLAGGITDTQYF.

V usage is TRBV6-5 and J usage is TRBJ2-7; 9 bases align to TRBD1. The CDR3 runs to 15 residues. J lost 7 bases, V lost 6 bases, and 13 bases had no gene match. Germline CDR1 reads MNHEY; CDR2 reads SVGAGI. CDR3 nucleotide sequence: TGTGCCAGCAGGGGGGCCGGGACAGGGCAAAGGGAGCAGTACTTC. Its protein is CASRGAGTGQREQYF.

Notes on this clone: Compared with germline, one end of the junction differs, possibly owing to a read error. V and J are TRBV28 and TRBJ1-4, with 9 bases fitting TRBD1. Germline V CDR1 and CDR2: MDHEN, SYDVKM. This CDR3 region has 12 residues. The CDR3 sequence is CASRGGQGKPFF. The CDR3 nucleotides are TGTGCCAGCAGGGGAGGACAGGGGAAACCGTTTTTT.

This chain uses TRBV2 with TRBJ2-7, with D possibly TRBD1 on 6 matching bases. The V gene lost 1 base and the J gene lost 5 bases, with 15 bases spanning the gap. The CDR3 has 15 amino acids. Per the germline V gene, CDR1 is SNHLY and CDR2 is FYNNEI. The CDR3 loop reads CASSEDTGQVNEQYF. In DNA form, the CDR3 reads TGTGCCAGCAGTGAAGATACAGGGCAGGTGAACGAGCAGTACTTC.

The CDR3 sequence: CASSPGTGGKTGELFF. CDR3 DNA: TGTGCCAGCAGCCCCGGGACAGGGGGGAAGACCGGGGAGCTGTTTTTT. The chain recombines TRBV5-4 with TRBJ2-2, with TRBD1 matching 11 bases. V gave up 4 bases and J gave up 5 bases; unmatched junction bases: 7. Germline CDR1 and CDR2: SGHNT and YYREEE (reference sequence). This CDR3 contains 16 residues.

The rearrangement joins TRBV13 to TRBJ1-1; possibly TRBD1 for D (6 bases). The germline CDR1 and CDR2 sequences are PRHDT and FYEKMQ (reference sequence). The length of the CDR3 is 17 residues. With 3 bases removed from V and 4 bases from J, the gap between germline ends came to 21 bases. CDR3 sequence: CASSFRARAGEGTEAFF. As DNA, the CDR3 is TGTGCCAGCAGCTTTAGGGCTCGAGCAGGGGAGGGCACTGAAGCTTTCTTT.

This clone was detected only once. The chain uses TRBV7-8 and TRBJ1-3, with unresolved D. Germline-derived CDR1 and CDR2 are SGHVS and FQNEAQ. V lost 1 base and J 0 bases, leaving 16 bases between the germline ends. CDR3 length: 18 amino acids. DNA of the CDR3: TGTGCCAGCAGCTTAGTTGGAGAGCCCGCCGCCTCTGGAAACACCATATATTTT. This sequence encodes CASSLVGEPAASGNTIYF.

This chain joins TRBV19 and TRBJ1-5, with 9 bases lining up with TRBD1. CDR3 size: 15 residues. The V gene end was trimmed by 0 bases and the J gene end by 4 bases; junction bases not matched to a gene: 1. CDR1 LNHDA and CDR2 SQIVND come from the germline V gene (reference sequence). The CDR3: CASSIDGTGNQPQHF. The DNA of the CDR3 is TGTGCCAGTAGTATAGATGGGACAGGGAATCAGCCCCAGCATTTT.

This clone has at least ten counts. The CDR3 is CASSIAGIPNYGYTF. CDR3 DNA: TGTGCCAGCAGTATAGCAGGGATCCCTAACTATGGCTACACCTTC. This chain connects TRBV2 to TRBJ1-2, with D tentatively TRBD1 (5 bases). Deletions cut 5 bases from V and 0 bases from J, with 13 bases between. Per germline, CDR1 SNHLY and CDR2 FYNNEI. The CDR3 runs to 15 residues. Drawing the rest from reference TRBV2 and TRBJ1-2, the complete variable domain is EPEVTQTPSHQVTQMGQEVILRCVPISNHLYFYWYRQILGQKVEFLVSFYNNEISEKSEIFDDQFSVERPDGSNFTLKIRSTKLEDSAMYFCASSIAGIPNYGYTFGSGTRLTVV.

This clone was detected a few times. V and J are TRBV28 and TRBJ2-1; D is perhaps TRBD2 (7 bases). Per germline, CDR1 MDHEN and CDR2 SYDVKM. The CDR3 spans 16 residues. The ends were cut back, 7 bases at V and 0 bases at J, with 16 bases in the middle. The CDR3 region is CASTLADSRSYNEQFF. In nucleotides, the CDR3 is TGTGCCAGCACCCTAGCGGACAGCCGCTCCTACAATGAGCAGTTCTTC.

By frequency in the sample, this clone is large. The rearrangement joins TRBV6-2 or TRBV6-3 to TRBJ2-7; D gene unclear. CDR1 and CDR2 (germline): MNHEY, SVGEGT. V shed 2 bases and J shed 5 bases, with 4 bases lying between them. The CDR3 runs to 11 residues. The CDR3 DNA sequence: TGTGCCAGCAGTTACCCGGACGAGCAGTACTTC. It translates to CASSYPDEQYF.

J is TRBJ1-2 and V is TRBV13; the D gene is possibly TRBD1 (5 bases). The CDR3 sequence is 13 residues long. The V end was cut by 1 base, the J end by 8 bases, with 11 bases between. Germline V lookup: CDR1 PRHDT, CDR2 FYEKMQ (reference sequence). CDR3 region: CASSLEQAGGYTF. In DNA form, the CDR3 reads TGTGCCAGCAGCTTAGAACAGGCCGGGGGCTACACCTTC.

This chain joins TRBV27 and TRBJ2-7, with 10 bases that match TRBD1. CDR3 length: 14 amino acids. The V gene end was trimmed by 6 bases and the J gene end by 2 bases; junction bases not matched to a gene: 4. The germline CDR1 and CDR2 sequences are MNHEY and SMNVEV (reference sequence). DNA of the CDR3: TGTGCCAGCAGGCCGACAGGGGGCACCTACGAGCAGTACTTC. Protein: CASRPTGGTYEQYF.

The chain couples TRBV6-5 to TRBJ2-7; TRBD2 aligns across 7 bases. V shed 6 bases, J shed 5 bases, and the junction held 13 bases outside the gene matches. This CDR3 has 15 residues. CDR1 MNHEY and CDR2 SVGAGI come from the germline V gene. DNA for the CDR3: TGTGCCAGCAGCCATGGGGTAGGGCGGGGGAACGAGCAGTACTTC. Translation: CASSHGVGRGNEQYF.

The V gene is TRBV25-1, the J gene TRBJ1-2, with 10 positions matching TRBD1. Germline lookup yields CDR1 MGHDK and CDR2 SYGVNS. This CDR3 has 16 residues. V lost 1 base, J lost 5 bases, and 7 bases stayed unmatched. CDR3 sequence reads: CASSESGTGQGYGYTF. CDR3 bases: TGTGCCAGCAGTGAATCGGGAACGGGACAGGGGTATGGCTACACCTTC.

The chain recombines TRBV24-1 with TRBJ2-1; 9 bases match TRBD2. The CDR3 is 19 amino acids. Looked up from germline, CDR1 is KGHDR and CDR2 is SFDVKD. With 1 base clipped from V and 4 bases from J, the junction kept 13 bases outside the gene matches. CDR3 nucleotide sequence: TGTGCCACCAGTGATTTTGCGGGGGGGCATCGTGACAGTTACAATGAGCAGTTCTTC. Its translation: CATSDFAGGHRDSYNEQFF.

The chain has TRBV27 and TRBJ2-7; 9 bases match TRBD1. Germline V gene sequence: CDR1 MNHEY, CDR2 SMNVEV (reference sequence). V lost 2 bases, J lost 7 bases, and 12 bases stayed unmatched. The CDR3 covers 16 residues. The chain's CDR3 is CASSLRWTGAHGEQYF. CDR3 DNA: TGTGCCAGCAGTTTAAGGTGGACAGGGGCGCATGGGGAGCAGTACTTC.

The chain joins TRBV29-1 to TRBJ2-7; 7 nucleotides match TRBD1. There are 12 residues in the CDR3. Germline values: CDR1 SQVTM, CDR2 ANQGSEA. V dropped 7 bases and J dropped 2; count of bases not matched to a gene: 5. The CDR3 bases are TGCAGCGCCCTGACAGGGCCCTACGAGCAGTACTTC. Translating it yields CSALTGPYEQYF.

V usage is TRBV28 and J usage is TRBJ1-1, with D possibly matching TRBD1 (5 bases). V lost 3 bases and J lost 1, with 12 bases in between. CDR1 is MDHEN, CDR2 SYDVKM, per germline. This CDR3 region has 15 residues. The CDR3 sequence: CASSFLAGQNTEAFF. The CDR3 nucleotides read TGTGCCAGCAGTTTTCTCGCTGGACAGAACACTGAAGCTTTCTTT.

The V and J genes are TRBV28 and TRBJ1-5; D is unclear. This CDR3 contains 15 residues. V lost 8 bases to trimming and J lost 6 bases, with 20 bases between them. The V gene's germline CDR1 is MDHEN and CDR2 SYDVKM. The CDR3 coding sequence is TGTGCCAGCTTCCCGGCATTGGCGTCGGGTCAGCCCCAGCATTTT. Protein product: CASFPALASGQPQHF.

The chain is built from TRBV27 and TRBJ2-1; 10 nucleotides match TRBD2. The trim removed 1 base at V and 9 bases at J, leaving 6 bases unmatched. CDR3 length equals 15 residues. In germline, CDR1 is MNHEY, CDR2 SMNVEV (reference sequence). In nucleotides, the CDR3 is TGTGCCAGCAGTTTATTTGGGCTAGCGGGAGTTGAGCAGTTCTTC. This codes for CASSLFGLAGVEQFF.

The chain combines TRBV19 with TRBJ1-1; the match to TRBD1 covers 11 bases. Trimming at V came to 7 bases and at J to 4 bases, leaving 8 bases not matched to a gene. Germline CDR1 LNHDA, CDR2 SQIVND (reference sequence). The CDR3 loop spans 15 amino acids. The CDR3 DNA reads TGTGCCAGTATGCCTCCGGGGACAGGGGGCACTGAAGCTTTCTTT. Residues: CASMPPGTGGTEAFF.